This T cell receptor beta chain was found in a study of cytomegalovirus exposure and HLA in healthy donors. Overall study: The roughly 110 validation repertoires matched the approximately 700 first-cohort repertoires in platform, a later analysis reported. General study findings and limits: The study put about 180 TCR beta chains on its list as cytomegalovirus-associated. Cytomegalovirus status, reportedly, was diagnosed with high specificity and sensitivity by the classifier.

Profiled with immunoSEQ multiplex PCR; TCRdb holds only in-frame clones, not every one. This sample has approximately 190,000 clones, with about 80% found just once. This clone has a single count. The target antigen is unknown. The V and J ends lost 3 bases and 5 bases respectively, with 18 bases between them. From germline, CDR1 is SGHTA and CDR2 FQGTGA. The CDR3 contains 16 residues. The sequencing input was PBMCs. The sequence derives from a man aged 18 to 35 in good health and CMV-seropositive. The V call is TRBV7-3, the J call TRBJ2-3, with D possibly TRBD2 on 6 matching bases. For the CDR3, the DNA is TGTGCCAGCAGCTTGCTTGGGGACTCCGGCCAAGATACGCAGTATTTT. Its translation: CASSLLGDSGQDTQYF.